A selection of T cell receptor beta chains follows, all from one sample in a study of control samples from healthy donors and cancer patients. Sequencing used immunoSEQ multiplex PCR; TCRdb keeps in-frame clones, though not all of them. The table includes 65,000 to 85,000 clones, approximately 91% detected once. Sequencing was performed on PBMCs. Source of these receptors: a woman in her 50s with colorectal cancer. CDR3s include the opening cysteine and the closing phenylalanine or tryptophan. A D gene is named only where the DNA matches it firmly. The size field is filled for only some rows; it gives once, few, many or a size class.

abundance | j_gene | d_gene | v_gene | CDR3nt | CDR3aa
. | TRBJ2-3 | . | TRBV20-1 | TGCAGTGCTAGTGGGGGTACCGGCACAGATACGCAGTATTTT | CSASGGTGTDTQYF
. | TRBJ1-3 | . | TRBV6-1 | TGTGCCAGCAGTGAACCCCGTACCTCTGGAAACACCATATATTTT | CASSEPRTSGNTIYF
. | TRBJ2-5 | . | TRBV9 | TGTGCCAGCAGCGTAGATGGGGTAGCGGCTCAAGAGACCCAGTACTTC | CASSVDGVAAQETQYF
. | TRBJ1-2 | TRBD1 | TRBV3-1/TRBV3-2 | TGTGCCAGCAGCCAAGGGACCGACAGGGTGGGCTATGGCTACACCTTC | CASSQGTDRVGYGYTF
. | TRBJ1-1 | TRBD1 | TRBV7-6 | TGTGCCAGCAGCTTGCAGGGGGGAATGAACACTGAAGCTTTCTTT | CASSLQGGMNTEAFF
. | TRBJ1-1 | . | TRBV5-1 | TGCGCCAGCAGCCCTATGACAGAAACTGAAGCTTTCTTT | CASSPMTETEAFF
once | TRBJ1-2 | . | TRBV3-1/TRBV3-2 | TGTGCCAGCAGCCAAGATAAAGGTCGTGGGGGCCGTGGTGATTATGGCTACACCTTC | CASSQDKGRGGRGDYGYTF
. | TRBJ2-1 | TRBD1 | TRBV7-8 | TGTGCCAGCAACAAGGGACAGGTAAACGGGAATGAGCAGTTCTTC | CASNKGQVNGNEQFF
. | TRBJ1-2 | TRBD1 | TRBV10-3 | TGTGCCATCAGAAACAGGGGAAGAGACTATGGCTACACCTTC | CAIRNRGRDYGYTF
. | TRBJ2-2 | . | TRBV5-1 | TGCGCCAGCAGTCGGGGATGGTCGGACACCGGGGAGCTGTTTTTT | CASSRGWSDTGELFF
. | TRBJ2-3 | TRBD2 | TRBV7-6 | TGTGCCAGTAGAGGGGTAGCGGGGGCTATCACAGATACGCAGTATTTT | CASRGVAGAITDTQYF
. | TRBJ2-3 | . | TRBV9 | TGTGCCAGCAGCGCAGGGGGGCGACGCACAGATACGCAGTATTTT | CASSAGGRRTDTQYF
. | TRBJ1-2 | TRBD1 | TRBV7-8 | TGTGCCAGCAGTTTCCAGGACAGGGGAGGCTACACCTTC | CASSFQDRGGYTF
few | TRBJ2-2 | . | TRBV6-4 | TGTGCCAGCAGTGAAAGTGAAACCGGGGAGCTGTTTTTT | CASSESETGELFF
. | TRBJ1-5 | . | TRBV24-1 | TGTGCCACCATGGGTTCGGGCAATCAGCCCCAGCATTTT | CATMGSGNQPQHF
. | TRBJ2-2 | . | TRBV15 | TGTGCCACCAGGTCCGCCGGGGAGCTGTTTTTT | CATRSAGELFF
. | TRBJ1-1 | TRBD1 | TRBV28 | TGTGCCAGCAGACCACACGGACAGGGGAATACTGAAGCTTTCTTT | CASRPHGQGNTEAFF
. | TRBJ1-1 | . | TRBV10-2 | TGCGCCAGCAGTCCCTTAGATAACACTGAAGCTTTCTTT | CASSPLDNTEAFF
. | TRBJ2-2 | . | TRBV7-2 | TGTGCCAGCAGCTTAGCGGCTACCCAGAACGCCGGGGAGCTGTTTTTT | CASSLAATQNAGELFF
. | TRBJ1-1 | TRBD1 | TRBV6-1 | TGTGCCAGCAGTGAACCGGGACAGGGAACTGAAGCTTTCTTT | CASSEPGQGTEAFF
. | TRBJ1-5 | . | TRBV18 | TGTGCCAGCTCCCCCAGTGGGGCCAGCAATCAGCCCCAGCATTTT | CASSPSGASNQPQHF
. | TRBJ2-2 | . | TRBV6-6 | TGTGCCAGCACGAAGGCCGGGGAGCTGTTTTTT | CASTKAGELFF
. | TRBJ1-5 | . | TRBV7-2 | TGTGCCAGCAGCTTAGGGCAAAATCAGCCCCAGCATTTT | CASSLGQNQPQHF
. | TRBJ2-3 | . | TRBV7-8 | TGTGCCAGCAGCCCAAGCACAGATACGCAGTATTTT | CASSPSTDTQYF
. | TRBJ1-1 | . | TRBV10-3 | TGTGCCATCAGTGAGTCGGTGCTTGGCACTGAAGCTTTCTTT | CAISESVLGTEAFF
. | TRBJ1-4 | . | TRBV23-1 | TGCGCCAGCAGTCAACGACATTCTCTTGCAACTAATGAAAAACTGTTTTTT | CASSQRHSLATNEKLFF
. | TRBJ2-3 | TRBD2 | TRBV7-2 | TGTGCCAGCAGCTCGACTAGCGGGGGCACAGATACGCAGTATTTT | CASSSTSGGTDTQYF
. | TRBJ1-2 | TRBD1 | TRBV4-1 | TGCGCCAGCAGCCAGTCGACCGGGACAGGGTCCGGCTACACCTTC | CASSQSTGTGSGYTF
. | TRBJ2-1 | TRBD1 | TRBV5-4 | TGTGCCAGCAGTTCACCGACAGGGTACAATGAGCAGTTCTTC | CASSSPTGYNEQFF
. | TRBJ2-1 | TRBD2 | TRBV5-4 | TGTGCCAGCAGCCCCGGGACTAGCGGGGCCTACAATGAGCAGTTCTTC | CASSPGTSGAYNEQFF
. | TRBJ2-1 | . | TRBV4-1 | TGCGCCAGCAGCCAATGGGGGGAATCCTACAATGAGCAGTTCTTC | CASSQWGESYNEQFF
once | TRBJ1-4 | . | TRBV7-2 | TGTGCCAGCAGCTTAGAAGGGCCGACAGGCAGGGAAAAACTGTTTTTT | CASSLEGPTGREKLFF
. | TRBJ2-5 | TRBD2 | TRBV6-5 | TGTGCCAGCAGTTACTCCTGGGCTAGCGGGCAAGAGACCCAGTACTTC | CASSYSWASGQETQYF
. | TRBJ2-3 | TRBD2 | TRBV5-1 | TGCGCCAGCACCCCCCCCTCGACTAGCGGGGGGACAGATACGCAGTATTTT | CASTPPSTSGGTDTQYF
. | TRBJ2-3 | . | TRBV5-1 | TGCGCCAGCAGCTTGGATTTCGGGGAAGCAGATACGCAGTATTTT | CASSLDFGEADTQYF
. | TRBJ2-1 | . | TRBV7-3 | TGTGCCAGCAGCCCCGGGCCCGGGGGCGGTGGGTCCTACAATGAGCAGTTCTTC | CASSPGPGGGGSYNEQFF
few | TRBJ2-5 | TRBD2 | TRBV6-2/TRBV6-3 | TGTGCCAGCAGTTACTCAGGACTAGCGGGGGCCCTTCGGCAAGAGACCCAGTACTTC | CASSYSGLAGALRQETQYF
. | TRBJ2-1 | . | TRBV6-5 | TGTGCCAGCAGGACTGGACTTAGCTCCTACAATGAGCAGTTCTTC | CASRTGLSSYNEQFF
. | TRBJ1-6 | . | TRBV27 | TGTGCCAGCAGTTTAGAGATAATGGGATCACCCCTCCACTTT | CASSLEIMGSPLHF
. | TRBJ1-5 | TRBD1 | TRBV29-1 | TGCAGCGTCCTAGAGCAGGGGGATCAGCCCCAGCATTTT | CSVLEQGDQPQHF
. | TRBJ1-2 | . | TRBV7-3 | TGTGCCAGCAGCTTAGCCCCAGGGGATGGGGTCTATGGCTACACCTTC | CASSLAPGDGVYGYTF
. | TRBJ1-4 | TRBD1 | TRBV28 | TGTGCCAGCAGTCTCACAGGGGTAACTAATGAAAAACTGTTTTTT | CASSLTGVTNEKLFF
. | TRBJ1-1 | . | TRBV6-2/TRBV6-3 | TGTGCCAGCAGCCTTTCTGGGGGCCTCACTGAAGCTTTCTTT | CASSLSGGLTEAFF
once | TRBJ1-2 | . | TRBV7-8 | TGTGCCAGCAGCTTAAGCGCTAAAGCTAACTATGGCTACACCTTC | CASSLSAKANYGYTF